This TCR beta chain was identified in a study of T-cell memory formation after mild COVID-19. TCRdb reprocessed the 5' RACE reads with MiXCR, giving one entry per CDR3 protein. The sample shows around 300,000 distinct CDR3 sequences, roughly an eighth of them seen only once. The table lists this clonotype with a few counts. Its antigen is undetermined. Findings and caveats of the study: Shrinking CD4+ clones resided mostly in CM and EM, and CD8+ ones in EMRA. Memory cells collected pre-infection included some clones that later responded, suggesting cross-reactive memory joined. CD4+ bias marked clones expanding day 15 to 37, unlike balanced contracting clones.

The CDR3 has 13 amino acids. Losses at the gene ends were 2 bases for V and 7 bases for J; bases not matched to a gene: 4. Germline loops: CDR1 LGHNA, CDR2 YSLEER. The sample consisted of PBMCs or a T cell subset sorted from them (not recorded which). This TCR was recovered from a man between 18 and 35 years old who had mild COVID-19 (a few samples of this study predate the infection). Cell type and time point are not known. The chain couples TRBV4-3 to TRBJ1-1; TRBD1 matches at 7 bases. The CDR3 DNA is TGCGCCAGCAGCCAAAACAGGGGATATGAAGCTTTCTTT. Translation: CASSQNRGYEAFF.